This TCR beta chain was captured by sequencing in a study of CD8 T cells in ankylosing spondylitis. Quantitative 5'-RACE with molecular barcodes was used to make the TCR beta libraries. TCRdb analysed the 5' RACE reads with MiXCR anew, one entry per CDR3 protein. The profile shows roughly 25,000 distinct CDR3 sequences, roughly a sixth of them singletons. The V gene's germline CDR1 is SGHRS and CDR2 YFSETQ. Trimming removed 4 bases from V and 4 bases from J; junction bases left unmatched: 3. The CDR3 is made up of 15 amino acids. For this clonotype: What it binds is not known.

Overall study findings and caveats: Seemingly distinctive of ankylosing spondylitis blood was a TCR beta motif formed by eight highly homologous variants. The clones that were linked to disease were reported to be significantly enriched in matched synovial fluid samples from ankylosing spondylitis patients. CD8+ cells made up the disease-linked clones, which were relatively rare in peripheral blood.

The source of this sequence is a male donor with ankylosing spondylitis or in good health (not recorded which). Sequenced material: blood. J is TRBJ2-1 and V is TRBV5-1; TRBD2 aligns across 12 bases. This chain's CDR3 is CASSLGTSGYNEQFF. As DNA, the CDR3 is TGCGCCAGCAGCCTCGGGACTAGCGGGTACAATGAGCAGTTCTTC.